This paragraph covers one TCR beta chain sequence. It has no known antigen specificity. No qualities accompany the bases; no much larger clone lies one base away. Since it is a stray read in a library aimed at alpha chains, this beta chain has a size that is not meaningful. These data come from a study of spatial heterogeneity in lung cancer (dated by TCRdb to 2018 to 2020). In terms of the full investigation: Beta-chain transcripts were consistently detected in greater numbers than alpha-chain transcripts, which likely reflected higher beta-chain transcript abundance. Nonsynonymous mutation counts, determined by whole-exome sequencing of tumor tissue, were related to features of the TCR repertoire. At surgery, some 220 tumor regions, around 65 matched nontumor lung samples and 56 PBMC samples were TCR-sequenced for both alpha and beta chains. In tumor regions, TCR transcript counts showed a strong correlation with a T cell transcriptional module score derived from matched bulk RNA-seq. In non-small cell lung cancer, the study quantitatively compared TCR alpha and beta repertoires across several tumor regions, matched nontumor lung, and blood. In the raw uncorrected reads, each unique combination of TCR and UMI appeared more than ten times on average.

Receptors were amplified or captured by 5' RACE. These reads were obtained on a NextSeq 500. The TCR library protocol attached a unique molecular identifier to each TCR cDNA molecule to allow correction of PCR and sequencing errors. From the authors' description of their analysis: Decombinator tools were used for TCR identification, UMI-based error correction and CDR3 extraction. TCRs above a frequency of 2 per 1,000, corresponding to the top 1% of the tumor frequency distribution, were defined as expanded. Expanded tumor TCRs were classed as regional if statistically deemed absent (corrected P<0.05) from at least one tumor region, otherwise ubiquitous. Rényi diversity was computed with the R vegan package after subsampling each repertoire 100 times to 5,000 TCRs. CDR3 similarity networks were constructed using string-kernel similarity of amino acid triplets, with links drawn between CDR3s whose pairwise similarity was above 0.82. Using fastp trimming at Q25 and MiXCR clonotype assembly, TCRdb reanalyzed the public sequencing data and kept in-frame beta chains. CDR3 protein duplicates are merged, each entry listing the most common genes and DNA. TCRdb's processing, not the study's, gives the V and J calls here. The sample contains 15,000 or so distinct CDR3 sequences, about 4.4% of them found a single time. The ten largest clones represent about a sixth of the sample.

The paper as a whole reports these results and caveats: The tumor nonsynonymous mutation count correlated with the number of expanded alpha and beta TCRs within the tumor. The count of ubiquitous expanded TCRs correlated with the count of ubiquitous nonsynonymous mutations, and the count of regional expanded TCRs correlated with the count of regional nonsynonymous mutations. Confirming at a functional level the hypothesis that regional TCRs recognize regional mutations was considered to require additional single-cell paired TCR alpha and beta sequencing. TCR-seq coverage of tumor T cells was estimated at only roughly 6.6% for alpha chains and 13% to 15% for beta chains.

The sample's time point label, in plain terms: sample taken at primary tumor resection. Samples were obtained from approximately 76 patients with early-stage, untreated non-small cell lung cancer from the lung TRACERx cohort. For TCR sequencing, whole RNA was extracted from tumor and nontumor lung tissue, or from cryopreserved PBMC samples, and no cell sorting was done. Only patients for whom sufficient RNA was available from at least two tumor regions were selected for TCR sequencing. Before being selected, tumor and adjacent nontumor lung specimens were reviewed by a lung pathologist. The source is a female donor with early-stage non-small cell lung cancer. Sequencing was performed on lung tumor tissue, taken at surgery.

The CDR3 has the sequence CASSLDHRGGELFF. Here is the DNA: TGTGCCAGCAGCTTAGATCACAGGGGAGGGGAGCTGTTTTTT. This receptor chain uses TRBV7-2 and TRBJ2-2, with 7 junctional bases fitting TRBD1. The junction shows trimming of 1 base on V and 8 bases on J, and the gene matches do not reach 4 bases of it. The CDR3 starts with the cysteine, ends with the phenylalanine, and has 14 residues. Solely the CDR3 DNA is kept, with 42 bases framed from the first base. According to the germline V gene, CDR1 reads SGHTA and CDR2 reads FQGNSA.